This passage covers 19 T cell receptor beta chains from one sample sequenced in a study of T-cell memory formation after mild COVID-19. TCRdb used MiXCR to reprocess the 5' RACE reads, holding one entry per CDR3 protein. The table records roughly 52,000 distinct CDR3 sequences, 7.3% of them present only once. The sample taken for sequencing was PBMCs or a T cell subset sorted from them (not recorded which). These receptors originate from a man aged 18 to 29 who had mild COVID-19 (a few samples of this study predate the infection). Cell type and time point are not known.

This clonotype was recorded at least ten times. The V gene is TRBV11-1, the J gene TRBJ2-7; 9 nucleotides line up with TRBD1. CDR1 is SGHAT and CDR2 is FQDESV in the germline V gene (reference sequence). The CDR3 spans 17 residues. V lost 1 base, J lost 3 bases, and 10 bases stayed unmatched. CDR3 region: CASSLGLGGTGLYEQYF. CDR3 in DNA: TGTGCCAGCAGCTTAGGGCTCGGTGGGACAGGGCTCTACGAGCAGTACTTC.

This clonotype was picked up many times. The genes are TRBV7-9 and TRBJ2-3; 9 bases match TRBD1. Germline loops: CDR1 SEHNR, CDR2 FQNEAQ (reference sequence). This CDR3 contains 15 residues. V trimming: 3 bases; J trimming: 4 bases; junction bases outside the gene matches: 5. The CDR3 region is CASSFRQGGPDTQYF. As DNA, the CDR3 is TGTGCCAGCAGCTTTCGACAGGGGGGTCCAGATACGCAGTATTTT. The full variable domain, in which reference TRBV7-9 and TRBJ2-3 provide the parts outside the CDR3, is DTGVSQNPRHKITKRGQNVTFRCDPISEHNRLYWYRQTLGQGPEFLTYFQNEAQLEKSRLLSDRFSAERPKGSFSTLEIQRTEQGDSAMYLCASSFRQGGPDTQYFGPGTRLTVL.

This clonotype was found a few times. CDR3 DNA sequence: TGCGCCAGCAGGGGGGGCGGTAACTATGGCTACACCTTC. Its protein product is CASRGGGNYGYTF. V usage is TRBV10-2 and J usage is TRBJ1-2, with a tentative D call TRBD1 (6 bases). V lost 6 bases to trimming and J lost 1 base, with 9 bases between them. Germline CDR1 is WSHSY and CDR2 is SAAADI. This CDR3 is 13 amino acids long.

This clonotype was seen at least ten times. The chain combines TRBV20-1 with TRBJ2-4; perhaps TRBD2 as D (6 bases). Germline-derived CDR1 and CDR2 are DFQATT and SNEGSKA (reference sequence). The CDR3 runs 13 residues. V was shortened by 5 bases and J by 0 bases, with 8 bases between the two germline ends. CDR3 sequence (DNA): TGCAGTGCTGAGGGACTAGCCAAAAACATTCAGTACTTC. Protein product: CSAEGLAKNIQYF.

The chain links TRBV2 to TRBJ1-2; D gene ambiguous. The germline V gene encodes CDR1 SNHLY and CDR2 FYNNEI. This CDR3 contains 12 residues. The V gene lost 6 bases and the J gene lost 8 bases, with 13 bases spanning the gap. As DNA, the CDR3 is TGTGCCAGCAGCCCCGCGGAGAGAGGCTACACCTTC. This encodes CASSPAERGYTF.

The CDR3, as DNA: TGTGCCAGCAGTTCTGTACCCGGGGGCAGAACCTATACTAGCACAGATACGCAGTATTTT. It specifies CASSSVPGGRTYTSTDTQYF. The chain is built from TRBV6-4 and TRBJ2-3, with D perhaps given as TRBD1 or TRBD2 (6 bases each). Looked up from germline, CDR1 is MRHNA and CDR2 is SNTAGT. Trimming cost V 5 bases and J 0 bases, with 27 bases left between them. CDR3 size: 20 residues.

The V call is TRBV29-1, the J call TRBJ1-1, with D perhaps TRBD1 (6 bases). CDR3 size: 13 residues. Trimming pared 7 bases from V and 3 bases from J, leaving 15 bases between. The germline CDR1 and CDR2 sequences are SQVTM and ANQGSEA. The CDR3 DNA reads TGCAGCGCTTACAGGGTTAGTGACACTGAAGCTTTCTTT. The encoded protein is CSAYRVSDTEAFF.

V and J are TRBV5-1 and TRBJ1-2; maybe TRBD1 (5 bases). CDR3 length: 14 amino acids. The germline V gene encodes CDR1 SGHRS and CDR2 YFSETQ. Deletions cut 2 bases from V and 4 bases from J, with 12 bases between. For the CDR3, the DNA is TGCGCCAGCAGCTTTGAGGGGATGAGCTATGGCTACACCTTC. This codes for CASSFEGMSYGYTF.

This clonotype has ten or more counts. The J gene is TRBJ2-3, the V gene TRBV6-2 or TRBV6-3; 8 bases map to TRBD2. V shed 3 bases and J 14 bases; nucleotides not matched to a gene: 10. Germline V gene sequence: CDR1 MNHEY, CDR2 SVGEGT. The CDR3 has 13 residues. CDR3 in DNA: TGTGCCAGCAGTTATAAGCGGGGGAATCCGTGGTATTTT. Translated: CASSYKRGNPWYF.

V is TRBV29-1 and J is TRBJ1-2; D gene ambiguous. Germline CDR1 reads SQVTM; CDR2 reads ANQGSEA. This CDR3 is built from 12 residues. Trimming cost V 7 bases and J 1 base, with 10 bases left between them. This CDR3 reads CSARLGNYGYTF. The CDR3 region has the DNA TGCAGCGCACGACTGGGTAACTATGGCTACACCTTC.

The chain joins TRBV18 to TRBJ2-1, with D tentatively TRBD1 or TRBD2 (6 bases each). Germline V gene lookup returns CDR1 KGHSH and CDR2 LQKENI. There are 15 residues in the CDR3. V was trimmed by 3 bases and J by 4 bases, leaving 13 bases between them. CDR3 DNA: TGTGCCAGCTCACCGCTAGCGAGGGGGTACAATGAGCAGTTCTTC. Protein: CASSPLARGYNEQFF.

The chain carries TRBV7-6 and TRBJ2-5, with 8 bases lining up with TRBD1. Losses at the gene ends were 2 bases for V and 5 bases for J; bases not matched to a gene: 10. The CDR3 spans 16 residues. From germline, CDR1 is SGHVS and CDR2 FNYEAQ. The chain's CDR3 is CASSLRPGGAGETQYF. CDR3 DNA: TGTGCCAGCAGCTTACGACCAGGGGGCGCGGGGGAGACCCAGTACTTC.

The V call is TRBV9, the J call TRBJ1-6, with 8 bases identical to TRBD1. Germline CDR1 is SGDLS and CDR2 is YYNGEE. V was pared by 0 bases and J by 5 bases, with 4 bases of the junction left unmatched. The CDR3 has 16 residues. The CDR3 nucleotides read TGTGCCAGCAGCGTAGGGGACAGGAGAAATAATTCACCCCTCCACTTT. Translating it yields CASSVGDRRNNSPLHF.

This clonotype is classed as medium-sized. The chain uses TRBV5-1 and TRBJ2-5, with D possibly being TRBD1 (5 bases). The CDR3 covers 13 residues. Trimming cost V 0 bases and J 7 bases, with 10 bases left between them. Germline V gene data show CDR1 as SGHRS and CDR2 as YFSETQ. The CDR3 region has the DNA TGCGCCAGCAGCTTGGACCTGCAGGGGACCCAGTACTTC. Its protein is CASSLDLQGTQYF.

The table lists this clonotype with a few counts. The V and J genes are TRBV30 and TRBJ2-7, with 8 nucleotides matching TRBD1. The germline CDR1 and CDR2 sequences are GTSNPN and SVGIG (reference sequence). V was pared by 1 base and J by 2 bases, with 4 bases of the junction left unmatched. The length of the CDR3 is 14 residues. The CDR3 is CAWSAGQGTYEQYF. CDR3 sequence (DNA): TGTGCCTGGAGTGCCGGACAGGGTACCTACGAGCAGTACTTC.

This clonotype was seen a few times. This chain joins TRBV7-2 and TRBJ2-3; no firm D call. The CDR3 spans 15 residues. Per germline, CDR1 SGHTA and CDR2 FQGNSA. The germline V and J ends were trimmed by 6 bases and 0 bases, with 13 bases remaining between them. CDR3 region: CASRRDGTSTDTQYF. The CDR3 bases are TGTGCCAGCAGACGCGACGGTACTAGCACAGATACGCAGTATTTT.

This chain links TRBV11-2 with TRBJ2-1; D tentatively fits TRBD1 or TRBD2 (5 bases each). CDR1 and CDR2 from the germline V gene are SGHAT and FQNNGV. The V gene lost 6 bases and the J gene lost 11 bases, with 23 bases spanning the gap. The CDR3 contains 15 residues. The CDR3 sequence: CASSRAGTPVGKQFF. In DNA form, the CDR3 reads TGTGCCAGCAGTCGAGCCGGGACCCCTGTTGGGAAGCAGTTCTTC.

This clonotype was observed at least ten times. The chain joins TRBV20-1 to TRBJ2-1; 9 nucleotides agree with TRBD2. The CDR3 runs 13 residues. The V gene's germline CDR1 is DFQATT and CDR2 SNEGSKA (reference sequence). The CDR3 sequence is CRTGGGASDEQFF. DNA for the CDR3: TGCAGAACTGGCGGGGGGGCCTCGGATGAGCAGTTCTTC.

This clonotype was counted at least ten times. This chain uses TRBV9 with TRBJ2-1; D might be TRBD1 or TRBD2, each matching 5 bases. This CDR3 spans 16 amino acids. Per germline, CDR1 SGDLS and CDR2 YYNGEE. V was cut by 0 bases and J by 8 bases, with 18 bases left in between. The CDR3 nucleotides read TGTGCCAGCAGCGTAGGGGGAGCCCGACAAGGGGATGAGCAGTTCTTC. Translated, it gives CASSVGGARQGDEQFF.